A selection of T cell receptor beta chains follows, all from one sample in a study of T cells in Graves' hyperthyroidism and ophthalmopathy. TCRdb passed the multiplex PCR reads through MiXCR, listing each CDR3 protein once. The table has under 350,000 distinct CDR3 sequences, 21% seen once. Sequencing was performed on blood. The receptors stem from a woman aged 50 to 60 with Graves' hyperthyroidism. The CDR3 runs from the conserved cysteine through the conserved F or W. D genes are given only for firm matches. Some rows have no size entry. The others give once, few or many, or a class for an expanded clone.

CDR3,DNA,D,size,J,V
CASSLKGQGRNEQYF,TGTGCCAGCAGTTTAAAGGGACAGGGGAGGAACGAGCAGTACTTC,TRBD1,many,TRBJ2-7,TRBV28
CASQVQGDLKEKLFF,TGTGCCAGCCAAGTCCAAGGGGACCTTAAGGAAAAACTGTTTTTT,-,-,TRBJ1-4,TRBV2
CASSPQGLAGVSYNEQFF,TGTGCCAGCAGTCCCCAGGGTCTAGCGGGAGTCTCCTACAATGAGCAGTTCTTC,TRBD2,-,TRBJ2-1,TRBV28
CASRLFSQANTEAFF,TGTGCCAGCAGATTATTCTCACAGGCTAACACTGAAGCTTTCTTT,-,many,TRBJ1-1,TRBV27
CASRWRGDGRNQPQHF,TGTGCCAGTAGATGGCGGGGGGACGGGCGCAATCAGCCCCAGCATTTT,-,-,TRBJ1-5,TRBV19
CASSSRLADTGELFF,TGCGCCAGCAGCTCTCGACTAGCTGACACCGGGGAGCTGTTTTTT,TRBD2,many,TRBJ2-2,TRBV5-1
CSVEGGTGVAGELFF,TGCAGCGTTGAGGGTGGGACAGGGGTTGCCGGGGAGCTGTTTTTT,TRBD1,many,TRBJ2-2,TRBV29-1
CASSPSVGYEQYF,TGTGCCAGCAGTCCGTCGGTAGGTTACGAGCAGTACTTC,-,-,TRBJ2-7,TRBV27
CASSPIGTGGLADTQYF,TGTGCCAGCAGCCCCATTGGGACAGGGGGCCTTGCAGATACGCAGTATTTT,TRBD1,many,TRBJ2-3,TRBV3-1
CASSISGVRLEAFF,TGTGCCAGTAGTATCTCGGGGGTGCGTCTTGAAGCTTTCTTT,-,-,TRBJ1-1,TRBV19
CASSLGYRNTEAFF,TGTGCCAGCAGTTTAGGGTACAGAAACACTGAAGCTTTCTTT,-,many,TRBJ1-1,TRBV28
CASSSRQYNSPLHF,TGCGCCAGCAGCTCCCGACAGTATAATTCACCCCTCCACTTT,-,many,TRBJ1-6,TRBV5-1
CASSFTGDSTDTQYF,TGTGCCAGCAGTTTTACGGGAGATAGCACAGATACGCAGTATTTT,-,many,TRBJ2-3,TRBV28
CATSDLDRDTGELFF,TGTGCCACCAGTGACCTGGACAGGGACACCGGGGAGCTGTTTTTT,TRBD1,-,TRBJ2-2,TRBV27
CASSEAGGLTDTQYF,TGTGCCAGCAGTGAAGCGGGAGGACTCACAGATACGCAGTATTTT,-,-,TRBJ2-3,TRBV6-1
CASSTGKGGNQPQHF,TGTGCCAGTAGTACGGGGAAAGGGGGCAATCAGCCCCAGCATTTT,-,-,TRBJ1-5,TRBV19
CSARGSSGADSYEQYF,TGCAGTGCCAGAGGTTCTAGCGGGGCGGACTCCTACGAGCAGTACTTC,TRBD2,-,TRBJ2-7,TRBV20-1
CASTAGTAGPRGDTQYF,TGTGCCAGCACCGCCGGGACAGCGGGACCGAGAGGAGATACGCAGTATTTT,-,many,TRBJ2-3,TRBV28
CASSEGPGASEQYF,TGTGCCAGCTCAGAGGGGCCAGGGGCGTCCGAGCAGTACTTC,-,-,TRBJ2-7,TRBV2
CASSLDRGHADTQYF,TGCGCCAGCAGCCTGGACAGGGGGCATGCAGATACGCAGTATTTT,TRBD1,few,TRBJ2-3,TRBV5-1
CASTTGVHEQYF,TGTGCCAGCACCACGGGGGTCCACGAGCAGTACTTC,-,-,TRBJ2-7,TRBV12-3/TRBV12-4
CASSLGPPGGETQYF,TGTGCCAGCAGCTTAGGGCCCCCCGGGGGAGAGACCCAGTACTTC,-,many,TRBJ2-5,TRBV7-6
CAISESGRNNSPLHF,TGTGCCATCAGTGAGTCTGGCAGGAATAATTCACCCCTCCACTTT,-,few,TRBJ1-6,TRBV10-3
CASSNLAGGPNSYEQYF,TGTGCCAGCAGCAATCTAGCGGGAGGGCCCAATTCCTACGAGCAGTACTTC,TRBD2,-,TRBJ2-7,TRBV12-3/TRBV12-4
CASSPGLNSYNEQFF,TGTGCCAGCAGCCCGGGACTGAACTCCTACAATGAGCAGTTCTTC,-,many,TRBJ2-1,TRBV28
CASSNRGNTQYF,TGTGCCAGCTCAAACAGGGGGAATACGCAGTATTTT,TRBD1,many,TRBJ2-3,TRBV18
CSARGAGTSGYNEQFF,TGCAGTGCTAGAGGAGCCGGGACTAGCGGATACAATGAGCAGTTCTTC,TRBD2,-,TRBJ2-1,TRBV20-1
CASRNVETRNTIYF,TGTGCCAGCAGGAATGTGGAGACAAGAAACACCATATATTTT,-,-,TRBJ1-3,TRBV2
CASSGPTSGTDKNIQYF,TGTGCCAGCAGCGGTCCGACTAGCGGGACTGACAAAAACATTCAGTACTTC,TRBD2,-,TRBJ2-4,TRBV7-9
CASRGLGEETQYF,TGTGCCAGCAGGGGACTAGGGGAGGAGACCCAGTACTTC,TRBD2,-,TRBJ2-5,TRBV27
CASSFSGPYNEQFF,TGCGCCAGCAGCTTTTCCGGGCCCTACAATGAGCAGTTCTTC,-,many,TRBJ2-1,TRBV5-1
CASSRGLAGGRGELFF,TGTGCCAGCAGCCGTGGACTAGCGGGGGGGCGCGGGGAGCTGTTTTTT,TRBD2,many,TRBJ2-2,TRBV12-3/TRBV12-4
CASTPGLAGGPGSYEQYF,TGTGCCAGCACCCCGGGACTAGCGGGAGGACCCGGATCCTACGAGCAGTACTTC,TRBD2,-,TRBJ2-7,TRBV27
CASSEWGRATDTQYF,TGTGCCAGCAGTGAATGGGGCAGGGCGACAGATACGCAGTATTTT,-,many,TRBJ2-3,TRBV6-1
CASSEARGGERNYGYTF,TGTGCCAGCAGTGAAGCGAGAGGGGGAGAGAGGAACTATGGCTACACCTTC,-,many,TRBJ1-2,TRBV6-1
CASSDLAVQETQYF,TGTGCCAGCAGTGATTTGGCAGTCCAAGAGACCCAGTACTTC,-,many,TRBJ2-5,TRBV2
CASSLATSSTDTQYF,TGTGCCAGCAGTTTAGCGACTAGCTCCACAGATACGCAGTATTTT,TRBD2,many,TRBJ2-3,TRBV28
CASSLRSGGTNEQFF,TGTGCCAGCAGCTTGAGGAGCGGGGGGACTAATGAGCAGTTCTTC,TRBD2,many,TRBJ2-1,TRBV7-2
CASSGGRGELFF,TGTGCCAGCTCAGGAGGACGCGGGGAGCTGTTTTTT,-,-,TRBJ2-2,TRBV9
CASSESWSVDEQFF,TGTGCCAGCAGTGAATCCTGGAGCGTCGATGAGCAGTTCTTC,-,many,TRBJ2-1,TRBV6-1
CASSPLAGNYGYTF,TGTGCCAGCAGCCCGCTGGCAGGGAACTATGGCTACACCTTC,-,many,TRBJ1-2,TRBV7-2
CASKGQGVYGYTF,TGTGCCAGCAAAGGACAGGGCGTATACGGCTACACCTTC,TRBD1,many,TRBJ1-2,TRBV28
CASSEFLSTDTQYF,TGTGCCAGCAGTGAATTTTTAAGCACAGATACGCAGTATTTT,-,-,TRBJ2-3,TRBV2